The next 13 T cell receptor beta chains were all read from a single sample in a study of human T cells and chemical hapten exposure. From the RACE reads, TCRdb called clonotypes with MiXCR, one entry per CDR3 protein. This sample has 55,000 to 85,000 distinct CDR3 sequences, with roughly 9.2% found just once. Time point reported: patch test 1, 2 weeks after DPC sensitization. Specified treatment: therapeutic diphenylcyclopropenone sensitization with weekly scalp DPC. The sample consisted of whole blood, taken in connection with sensitization to the hapten diphenylcyclopropenone (DPC). The receptors shown here come from a woman in her forties with alopecia areata. Some clones in this sample may be carry-over from other donors' samples.

This clonotype has ten or more counts. This chain joins TRBV20-1 and TRBJ2-7; possible D gene TRBD1, 6 bases. The V and J ends lost 3 bases and 0 bases respectively, with 12 bases between them. CDR1 DFQATT and CDR2 SNEGSKA come from the germline V gene (reference sequence). This CDR3 has 14 residues. The CDR3 protein is CSASTGKFSYEQYF. Here the CDR3 DNA reads TGCAGTGCTAGCACAGGGAAATTCTCCTACGAGCAGTACTTC.

This sequence joins TRBV5-8 and TRBJ2-3; D may be TRBD1 or TRBD2 (7 bases each). Germline loops: CDR1 SGHTS, CDR2 YDEGEE. This CDR3 is built from 15 residues. Between the trimmed V and J ends, which lost 4 bases and 0 bases, there was a span of 12 bases. Written as DNA, the CDR3 is TGTGCCAGCAGCCAGGGGGGGAAAAGCACAGATACGCAGTATTTT. It translates to CASSQGGKSTDTQYF.

In this sample, this clonotype turned up many times. DNA of the CDR3: TGCGCCAGCAGCCAAGAAGGGACAGATACGCAGTATTTT. The encoded protein is CASSQEGTDTQYF. The genes are TRBV4-1 and TRBJ2-3, with D unresolved. V shed 0 bases and J shed 3 bases, with 4 bases lying between them. This CDR3 region has 13 residues. Germline V gene sequence: CDR1 MGHRA, CDR2 YSYEKL.

This clonotype has a count of ten or more. The chain carries TRBV20-1 and TRBJ1-5; the match to TRBD1 covers 7 bases. This CDR3 comprises 16 residues. Germline trimming cut 5 bases from V and 1 base from J; bases unmatched to any gene: 11. Germline V gene lookup returns CDR1 DFQATT and CDR2 SNEGSKA (reference sequence). CDR3 DNA: TGCAGTGCTCCCAGTCAAGGAGGGGGCAGCAATCAGCCCCAGCATTTT. Amino acids: CSAPSQGGGSNQPQHF.

This clonotype showed up many times. V usage is TRBV14 and J usage is TRBJ1-1; D is unresolved. Germline V gene data show CDR1 as SGHDN and CDR2 as FVKESK. The V gene lost 0 bases and the J gene lost 0 bases, with 2 bases spanning the gap. This CDR3 comprises 13 residues. CDR3 bases: TGTGCCAGCAGCCAAGAGATGAACACTGAAGCTTTCTTT. It encodes CASSQEMNTEAFF.

The chain recombines TRBV20-1 with TRBJ1-5, with D maybe TRBD1 (6 bases). The length of the CDR3 is 16 residues. In germline, CDR1 is DFQATT, CDR2 SNEGSKA (reference sequence). V was pared by 5 bases and J by 6 bases, with 23 bases between. CDR3 nucleotide sequence: TGCAGTGCTGAGCGCACCGGGACATTATTACCTCAGCCCCAGCATTTT. Its translation: CSAERTGTLLPQPQHF.

This CDR3 is CASSLNRLKNTEAFF. CDR3 coding DNA: TGTGCCAGCAGCTTAAACCGGCTTAAGAACACTGAAGCTTTCTTT. The chain joins TRBV7-6 to TRBJ1-1; no reliable D call. With 2 bases removed from V and 1 base from J, the gap between germline ends came to 11 bases. Germline V gene sequence: CDR1 SGHVS, CDR2 FNYEAQ. The CDR3 spans 15 residues.

The chain uses TRBV7-9 and TRBJ2-2; a weak D match, TRBD1 (6 bases). V was cut by 5 bases and J by 0 bases, with 10 bases left in between. Looked up from germline, CDR1 is SEHNR and CDR2 is FQNEAQ (reference sequence). This CDR3 comprises 15 residues. CDR3 protein: CASSRQVPNTGELFF. CDR3 in DNA: TGTGCCAGCAGCCGACAGGTTCCGAACACCGGGGAGCTGTTTTTT.

About this clonotype: A much larger clone lies a single base off, so this may be a read error. The rearrangement joins TRBV9 to TRBJ2-1; a possible D gene is TRBD2 (5 bases). This CDR3 has 16 amino acids. The germline V gene has CDR1 SGDLS and CDR2 YYNGEE. As DNA, the CDR3 is TGTGCCAACAGCGTAGTCGCGGGTAGCTCCTACAATGAGCAGTTCTTC. Protein product: CANSVVAGSSYNEQFF.

This clonotype was detected ten times or more. The genes are TRBV15 and TRBJ2-7; 8 nucleotides line up with TRBD2. This CDR3 comprises 17 residues. The ends lost 0 bases at V and 6 bases at J; junction bases unmatched: 13. The germline V gene encodes CDR1 LNHNV and CDR2 YYDKDF (reference sequence). Written as DNA, the CDR3 is TGTGCCACCAGCAGAGAGACTACCGGGACTAGATGGACCGAGCAGTACTTC. Its translation: CATSRETTGTRWTEQYF.

This clonotype showed up many times. This chain links TRBV20-1 with TRBJ1-5; tentatively, D is TRBD1 (6 bases). Germline CDR1 DFQATT, CDR2 SNEGSKA (reference sequence). Trimming pared 0 bases from V and 1 base from J, leaving 10 bases between. CDR3 length: 15 residues. The CDR3 is CSARDRGYSNQPQHF. The CDR3 DNA reads as TGCAGTGCTAGAGACAGGGGTTACAGCAATCAGCCCCAGCATTTT.

This clonotype was counted a single time. This rearrangement joins TRBV27 to TRBJ2-7; D possibly uses TRBD1 or TRBD2 (6 bases each). The CDR3 spans 14 residues. Trimming pared 6 bases from V and 4 bases from J, leaving 16 bases between. The germline CDR1 and CDR2 sequences are MNHEY and SMNVEV (reference sequence). CDR3 DNA sequence: TGTGCCAGCAGCTGGGGGGCATTCGGGTACGAGCAGTACTTC. Protein product: CASSWGAFGYEQYF.

The chain carries TRBV6-2 or TRBV6-3 and TRBJ1-1, with D unclear. CDR3 length: 12 amino acids. Trimming removed 5 bases from V and 14 bases from J, with 18 bases in between. Germline lookup yields CDR1 MNHEY and CDR2 SVGEGT. CDR3 DNA sequence: TGTGCCAGCAGTCCGACGGGAAGAAGTTTGTTCTTT. It codes for CASSPTGRSLFF.